Following are 11 T cell receptor beta chains from one sample sequenced in a study of blood T cell repertoires in COVID-19. Produced via immunoSEQ multiplex PCR; TCRdb's table is partial and in-frame only. The sample has some 100,000 clones; roughly 88% are singletons. Sequenced material: peripheral blood. Every receptor here comes from a woman aged 65 to 85 with acute or convalescent COVID-19.

This clone came up once. This chain uses TRBV29-1 with TRBJ1-2, with D possibly matching TRBD1 (5 bases). V lost 1 base to trimming and J lost 2 bases, with 11 bases between them. Looked up from germline, CDR1 is SQVTM and CDR2 is ANQGSEA. The length of the CDR3 is 14 residues. CDR3 DNA: TGCAGCGTTGAAGGTTGGGGCAGAAACTATGGCTACACCTTC. This gives the protein CSVEGWGRNYGYTF. Looking up the rest from reference TRBV29-1 and TRBJ1-2 gives the full variable domain: SAVISQKPSRDICQRGTSLTIQCQVDSQVTMMFWYRQQPGQSLTLIATANQGSEATYESGFVIDKFPISRPNLTFSTLTVSNMSPEDSSIYLCSVEGWGRNYGYTFGSGTRLTVV.

The gene calls are TRBV18 and TRBJ1-2; TRBD1 aligns across 10 bases. V shed 6 bases, J shed 5 bases, and the junction held 9 bases outside the gene matches. The CDR3 spans 15 residues. The germline gives CDR1 KGHSH, CDR2 LQKENI. CDR3 DNA sequence: TGTGCCAGCTCTGATGGACAGGGGGTATGGTATGGCTACACCTTC. Amino acids: CASSDGQGVWYGYTF.

This rearrangement joins TRBV5-6 to TRBJ2-7; 11 bases agree with TRBD2. V dropped 2 bases and J dropped 6; count of bases not matched to a gene: 4. CDR1 SGHDT and CDR2 YYEEEE come from the germline V gene. There are 14 residues in the CDR3. The CDR3 coding sequence is TGTGCCAGCAGCTTTAGCGGGGGGGTGCCCGAGCAGTACTTC. Protein: CASSFSGGVPEQYF.

The chain has TRBV11-1 and TRBJ1-5; TRBD1 is a possible D gene (5 bases). The CDR3 is made up of 15 amino acids. Germline lookup yields CDR1 SGHAT and CDR2 FQDESV (reference sequence). Trimming removed 5 bases at V and 1 base at J, with 12 bases between. The CDR3: CASSLGGDSNQPQHF. The DNA of the CDR3 is TGTGCCAGCAGCCTCGGGGGGGACAGCAATCAGCCCCAGCATTTT.

The rearrangement links TRBV27 to TRBJ1-6; 8 bases map to TRBD1. Germline V gives CDR1 MNHEY, CDR2 SMNVEV (reference sequence). The CDR3 sequence is 15 residues long. The ends lost 8 bases at V and 6 bases at J; junction bases unmatched: 9. CDR3 DNA: TGTGCCAGCCACTCATCAGGACAGGGTAATTCACCCCTCCACTTT. Its protein product is CASHSSGQGNSPLHF.

V gene TRBV5-1 combines with J gene TRBJ1-5; 10 nucleotides match TRBD1. Per the germline V gene, CDR1 is SGHRS and CDR2 is YFSETQ. CDR3 length: 15 residues. Trimming at V came to 4 bases and at J to 7 bases, leaving 8 bases not matched to a gene. The CDR3 loop is CASSLGTGVLQPQHF. The CDR3 DNA is TGCGCCAGCAGCCTAGGGACAGGGGTATTGCAGCCCCAGCATTTT.

The rearrangement links TRBV28 to TRBJ2-7; 7 bases map to TRBD2. The V gene end was trimmed by 2 bases and the J gene end by 2 bases; junction bases not matched to a gene: 3. The CDR3 length is 14 residues. Germline CDR1 reads MDHEN; CDR2 reads SYDVKM. CDR3 sequence reads: CASSLGGGAYEQYF. CDR3 coding DNA: TGTGCCAGCAGTTTAGGGGGAGGGGCCTACGAGCAGTACTTC.

To note about this clone: This same CDR3 is encoded by further DNA sequences in the sample. CDR3 residues: CASSLAELYNEQFF. The CDR3 DNA follows: TGTGCCAGCAGTCTAGCGGAACTCTACAATGAGCAGTTCTTC. The chain couples TRBV6-5 to TRBJ2-1; TRBD2 matches at 7 bases. This CDR3 is 14 amino acids long. Germline CDR1 and CDR2: MNHEY and SVGAGI. With 5 bases clipped from V and 3 bases from J, the junction kept 4 bases outside the gene matches.

The chain uses TRBV5-1 and TRBJ2-1, with 8 bases identical to TRBD2. Looked up from germline, CDR1 is SGHRS and CDR2 is YFSETQ. V lost 3 bases to trimming and J lost 5 bases; unmatched junction nucleotides: 7. The CDR3 sequence is 15 residues long. The CDR3 DNA reads TGCGCCAGCAGCTCCGTAGCGGGGACAAACAATGAGCAGTTCTTC. This translates into CASSSVAGTNNEQFF.

A single count supports this clone. V usage is TRBV28 and J usage is TRBJ2-7; 8 bases are shared with TRBD2. Germline CDR1 reads MDHEN; CDR2 reads SYDVKM. V lost 2 bases, J lost 0 bases, and 3 bases stayed unmatched. This CDR3 is 15 amino acids long. This CDR3 reads CASSLRGRTSYEQYF. CDR3 nucleotides: TGTGCCAGCAGTTTACGCGGGAGGACCTCCTACGAGCAGTACTTC.

DNA for the CDR3: TGCGCCAGCAGCCCGGGACAGGGAGTTTTGGGCTACACCTTC. It codes for CASSPGQGVLGYTF. This chain links TRBV5-1 with TRBJ1-2; 9 bases align to TRBD1. The CDR3 consists of 14 residues. Germline-derived CDR1 and CDR2 are SGHRS and YFSETQ. V was pared by 4 bases and J by 8 bases, with 9 bases of the junction left unmatched.